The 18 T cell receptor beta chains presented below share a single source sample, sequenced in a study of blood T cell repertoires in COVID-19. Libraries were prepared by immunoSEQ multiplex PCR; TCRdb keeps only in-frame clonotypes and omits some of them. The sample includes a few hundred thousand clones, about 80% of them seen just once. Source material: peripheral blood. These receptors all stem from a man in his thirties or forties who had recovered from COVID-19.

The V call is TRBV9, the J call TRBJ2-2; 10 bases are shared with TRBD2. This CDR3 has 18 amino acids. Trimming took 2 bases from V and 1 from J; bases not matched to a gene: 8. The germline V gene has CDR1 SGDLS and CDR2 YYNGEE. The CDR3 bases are TGTGCCAGCAGCGTCTGGCTAGCGGGGGCCCGGAACACCGGGGAGCTGTTTTTT. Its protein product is CASSVWLAGARNTGELFF.

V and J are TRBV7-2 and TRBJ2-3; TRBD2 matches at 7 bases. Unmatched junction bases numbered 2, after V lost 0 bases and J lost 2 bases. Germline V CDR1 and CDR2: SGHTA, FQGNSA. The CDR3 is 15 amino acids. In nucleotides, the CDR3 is TGTGCCAGCAGCTTAGCGGGACTACACACAGATACGCAGTATTTT. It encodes CASSLAGLHTDTQYF.

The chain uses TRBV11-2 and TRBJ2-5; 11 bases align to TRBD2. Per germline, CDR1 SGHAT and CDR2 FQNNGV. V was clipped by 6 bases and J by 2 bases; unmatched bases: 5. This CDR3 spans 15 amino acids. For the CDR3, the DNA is TGTGCCAGCAGACGACTAGCGGGGTTACAAGAGACCCAGTACTTC. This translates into CASRRLAGLQETQYF.

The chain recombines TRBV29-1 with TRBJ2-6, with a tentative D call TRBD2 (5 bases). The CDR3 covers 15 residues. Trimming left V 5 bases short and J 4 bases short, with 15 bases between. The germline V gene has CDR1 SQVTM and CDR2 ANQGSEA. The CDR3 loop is CSVYGVLDGANVLTF. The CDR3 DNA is TGCAGCGTTTACGGGGTACTCGACGGGGCCAACGTCCTGACTTTC.

CDR3 in DNA: TGTGCCAGTAGTACTGACAGGGACAATGAGCAGTTCTTC. Translating gives CASSTDRDNEQFF. The gene calls are TRBV19 and TRBJ2-1; 7 nucleotides match TRBD1. This CDR3 has 13 amino acids. V was pared by 4 bases and J by 5 bases, with 2 bases of the junction left unmatched. Germline CDR1 reads LNHDA; CDR2 reads SQIVND (reference sequence).

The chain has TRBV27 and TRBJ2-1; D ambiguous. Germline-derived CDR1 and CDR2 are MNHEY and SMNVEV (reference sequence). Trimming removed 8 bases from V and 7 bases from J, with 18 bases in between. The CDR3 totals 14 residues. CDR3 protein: CASGVALIRNEQFF. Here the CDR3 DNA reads TGTGCCAGCGGAGTCGCATTGATAAGAAATGAGCAGTTCTTC.

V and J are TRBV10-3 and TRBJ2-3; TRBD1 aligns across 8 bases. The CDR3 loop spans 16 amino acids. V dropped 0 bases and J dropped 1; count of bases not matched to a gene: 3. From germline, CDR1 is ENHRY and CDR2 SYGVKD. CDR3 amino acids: CAISESPGQGTDTQYF. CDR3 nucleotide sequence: TGTGCCATCAGTGAGTCGCCGGGACAGGGCACAGATACGCAGTATTTT.

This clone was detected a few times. DNA for the CDR3: TGTGCCATCACAGGGGACACCGGGGAGCTGTTTTTT. It codes for CAITGDTGELFF. The chain recombines TRBV10-3 with TRBJ2-2; D perhaps matches TRBD1 (6 bases). V was cut by 7 bases and J by 3 bases, with 6 bases left in between. The CDR3 spans 12 residues. Germline assignment: CDR1 ENHRY and CDR2 SYGVKD.

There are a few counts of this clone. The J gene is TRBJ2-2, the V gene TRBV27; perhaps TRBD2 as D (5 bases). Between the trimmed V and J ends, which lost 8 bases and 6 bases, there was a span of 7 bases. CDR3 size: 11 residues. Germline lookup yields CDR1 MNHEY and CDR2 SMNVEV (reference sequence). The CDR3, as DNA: TGTGCCAGCTCGAGGGCCGGGGAGCTGTTTTTT. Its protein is CASSRAGELFF.

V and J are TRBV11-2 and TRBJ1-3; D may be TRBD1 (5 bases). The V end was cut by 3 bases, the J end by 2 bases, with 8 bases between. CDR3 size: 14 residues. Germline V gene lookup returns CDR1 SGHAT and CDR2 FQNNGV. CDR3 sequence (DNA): TGTGCCAGCAGCTTTTCAGGGACTGGAAACACCATATATTTT. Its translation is CASSFSGTGNTIYF.

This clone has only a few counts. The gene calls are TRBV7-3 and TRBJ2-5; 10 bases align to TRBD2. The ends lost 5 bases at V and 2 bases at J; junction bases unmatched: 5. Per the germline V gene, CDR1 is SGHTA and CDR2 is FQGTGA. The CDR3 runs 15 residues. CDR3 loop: CASSRGTSEQETQYF. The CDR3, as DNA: TGTGCCAGCAGCCGTGGGACTAGCGAACAAGAGACCCAGTACTTC.

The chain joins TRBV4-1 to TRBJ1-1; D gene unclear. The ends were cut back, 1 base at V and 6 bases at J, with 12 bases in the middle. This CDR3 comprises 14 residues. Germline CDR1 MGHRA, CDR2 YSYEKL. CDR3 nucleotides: TGCGCCAGCAGCCAAGTCTATAGCCGCCCTGAAGCTTTCTTT. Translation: CASSQVYSRPEAFF.

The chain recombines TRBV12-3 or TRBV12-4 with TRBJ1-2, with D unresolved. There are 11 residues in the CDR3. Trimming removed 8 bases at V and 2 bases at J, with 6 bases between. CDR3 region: CASSVNYGYTF. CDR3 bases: TGTGCCAGCTCGGTGAACTATGGCTACACCTTC.

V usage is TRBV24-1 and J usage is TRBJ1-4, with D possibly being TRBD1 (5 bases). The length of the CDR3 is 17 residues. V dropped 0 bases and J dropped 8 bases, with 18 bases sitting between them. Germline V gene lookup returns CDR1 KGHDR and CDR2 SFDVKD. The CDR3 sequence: CATSDLDEQGAGEKLFF. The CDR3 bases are TGTGCCACCAGTGATTTGGATGAGCAGGGAGCGGGGGAAAAACTGTTTTTT.

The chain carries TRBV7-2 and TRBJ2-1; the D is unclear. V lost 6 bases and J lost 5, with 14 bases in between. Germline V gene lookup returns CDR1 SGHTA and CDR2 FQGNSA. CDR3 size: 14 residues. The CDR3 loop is CASSPFKPHNEQFF. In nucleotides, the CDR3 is TGTGCCAGCAGTCCGTTCAAGCCGCACAATGAGCAGTTCTTC.

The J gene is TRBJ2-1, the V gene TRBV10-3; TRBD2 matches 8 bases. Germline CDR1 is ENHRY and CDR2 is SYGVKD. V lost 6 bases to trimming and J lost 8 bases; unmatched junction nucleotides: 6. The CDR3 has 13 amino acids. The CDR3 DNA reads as TGTGCCATCAGCGGGGGGGGCCAGGATGAGCAGTTCTTC. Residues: CAISGGGQDEQFF.

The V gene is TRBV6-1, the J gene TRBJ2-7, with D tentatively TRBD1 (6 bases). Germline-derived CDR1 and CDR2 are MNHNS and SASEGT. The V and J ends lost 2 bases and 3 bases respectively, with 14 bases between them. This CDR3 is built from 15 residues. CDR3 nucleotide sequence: TGTGCCAGCAGTGAATACACAGGACAGTACTACGAGCAGTACTTC. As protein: CASSEYTGQYYEQYF.

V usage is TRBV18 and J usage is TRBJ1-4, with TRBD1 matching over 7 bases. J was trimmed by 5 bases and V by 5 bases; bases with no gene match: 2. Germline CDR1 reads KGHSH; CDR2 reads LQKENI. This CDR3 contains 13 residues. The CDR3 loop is CASSSDRNEKLFF. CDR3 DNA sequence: TGTGCCAGCTCATCGGACAGGAATGAAAAACTGTTTTTT.